The 7 T cell receptor beta chains below come from one sample, sequenced in a study of T cell responses to AZD1222 COVID-19 vaccine. TCRdb's table, derived via immunoSEQ multiplex PCR, lists solely in-frame clones and lacks some. The sample consists of approximately 150,000 clones, 85% to 90% of them appearing once. The specimen was peripheral blood, collected 28 days after the second AZD1222 dose. These receptors came from an adult who received the AZD1222 COVID-19 vaccine.

This sequence joins TRBV24-1 and TRBJ1-2; no reliable D call. V shed 0 bases and J shed 4 bases, with 5 bases lying between them. The CDR3 loop spans 13 amino acids. The germline V gene has CDR1 KGHDR and CDR2 SFDVKD. For the CDR3, the DNA is TGTGCCACCAGTGATTTGTTGGGCTATGGCTACACCTTC. Translating it yields CATSDLLGYGYTF.

The chain recombines TRBV14 with TRBJ1-1; D gene ambiguous. Germline V gene sequence: CDR1 SGHDN, CDR2 FVKESK. Trimming stripped 8 bases from V and 4 bases from J, with 11 bases between. The CDR3 consists of 12 residues. CDR3 residues: CASGRTTTEAFF. The CDR3 nucleotides are TGTGCCAGCGGACGGACTACCACTGAAGCTTTCTTT.

The chain recombines TRBV6-5 with TRBJ1-2, with D tentatively TRBD1 (6 bases). CDR1 is MNHEY and CDR2 is SVGAGI in the germline V gene. CDR3 length: 12 residues. V was trimmed by 4 bases and J by 8 bases, leaving 11 bases between them. CDR3 in amino acids: CASSSGVGGYTF. CDR3 bases: TGTGCCAGCAGTTCAGGGGTTGGCGGCTACACCTTC.

J is TRBJ1-6 and V is TRBV6-5; 7 bases agree with TRBD1. Germline loops: CDR1 MNHEY, CDR2 SVGAGI. The CDR3 runs 14 residues. The V and J ends lost 2 bases and 10 bases, in that order; junction bases with no gene match: 5. The DNA of the CDR3 is TGTGCCAGCAGTTACGCAGGGGGTTGGTCACCCCTCCACTTT. Its translation: CASSYAGGWSPLHF.

This chain joins TRBV20-1 and TRBJ2-7; D unclear. Trimming stripped 6 bases from V and 0 bases from J, with 6 bases between. CDR3 length equals 11 residues. CDR1 and CDR2 from the germline V gene are DFQATT and SNEGSKA (reference sequence). CDR3 in amino acids: CSARSSYEQYF. In DNA form, the CDR3 reads TGCAGTGCCCGGTCCTCCTACGAGCAGTACTTC.

V usage is TRBV2 and J usage is TRBJ1-5, with unresolved D. In germline, CDR1 is SNHLY, CDR2 FYNNEI. The CDR3 runs to 12 residues. V was clipped by 6 bases and J by 6 bases, with 9 bases between them. CDR3 region: CASRAEGQPQHF. The CDR3 DNA reads TGTGCCAGCAGGGCCGAAGGTCAGCCCCAGCATTTT.

The chain employs TRBV2 and TRBJ1-1; D is unclear. This CDR3 is 12 amino acids long. V gave up 6 bases and J gave up 1 base, with 6 bases separating them. CDR1 and CDR2 from the germline V gene are SNHLY and FYNNEI. CDR3 region: CASRRSNTEAFF. CDR3 DNA: TGTGCCAGCAGACGGTCGAACACTGAAGCTTTCTTT.